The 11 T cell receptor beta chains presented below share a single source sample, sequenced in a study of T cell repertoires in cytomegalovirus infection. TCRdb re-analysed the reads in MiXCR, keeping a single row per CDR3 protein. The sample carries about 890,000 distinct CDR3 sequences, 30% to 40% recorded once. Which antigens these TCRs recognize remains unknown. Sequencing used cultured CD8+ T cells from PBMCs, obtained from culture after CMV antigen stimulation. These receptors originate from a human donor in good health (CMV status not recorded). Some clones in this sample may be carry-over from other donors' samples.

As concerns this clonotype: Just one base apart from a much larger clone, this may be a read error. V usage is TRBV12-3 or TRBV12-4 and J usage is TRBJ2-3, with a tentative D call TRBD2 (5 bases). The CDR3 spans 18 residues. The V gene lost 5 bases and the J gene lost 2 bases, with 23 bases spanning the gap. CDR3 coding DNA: TGTGCCAGCAGTCCACAGCGAATGGCGGAGGCCCACACAGATACGCAGTATTTT. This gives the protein CASSPQRMAEAHTDTQYF.

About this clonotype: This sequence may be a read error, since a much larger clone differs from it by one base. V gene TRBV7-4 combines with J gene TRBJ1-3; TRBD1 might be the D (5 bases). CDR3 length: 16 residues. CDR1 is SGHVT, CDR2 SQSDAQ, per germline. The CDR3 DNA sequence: TGTGCCAGCAGCTCCCCGGGGGATTTTACTGGAAGCACCATATATTTT. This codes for CASSSPGDFTGSTIYF.

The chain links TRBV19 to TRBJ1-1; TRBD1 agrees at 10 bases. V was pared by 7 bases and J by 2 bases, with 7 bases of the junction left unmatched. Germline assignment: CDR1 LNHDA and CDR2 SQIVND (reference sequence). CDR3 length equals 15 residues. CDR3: CASTPRDRGNTEAFF. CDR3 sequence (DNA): TGTGCCAGTACCCCCCGGGACAGGGGAAACACTGAAGCTTTCTTT.

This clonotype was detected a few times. The CDR3 reads CASSGWTGQETQYF. The CDR3 nucleotides read TGTGCCAGCAGCGGTTGGACAGGGCAAGAGACCCAGTACTTC. V is TRBV3-1 and J is TRBJ2-5, with 8 bases identical to TRBD1. The CDR3 length is 14 residues. After removal of 5 bases from V and 2 bases from J, the junction contained 4 bases not matched to a gene. Per germline, CDR1 LGHDT and CDR2 YNNKEL (reference sequence).

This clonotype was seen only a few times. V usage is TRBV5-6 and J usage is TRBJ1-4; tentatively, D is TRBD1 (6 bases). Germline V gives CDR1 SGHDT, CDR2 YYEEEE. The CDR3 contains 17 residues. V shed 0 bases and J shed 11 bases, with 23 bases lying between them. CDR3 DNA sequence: TGTGCCAGCAGCTTGGGCAGGGGACTTTCCTTAATGAGGAAACTGTTTTTT. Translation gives CASSLGRGLSLMRKLFF.

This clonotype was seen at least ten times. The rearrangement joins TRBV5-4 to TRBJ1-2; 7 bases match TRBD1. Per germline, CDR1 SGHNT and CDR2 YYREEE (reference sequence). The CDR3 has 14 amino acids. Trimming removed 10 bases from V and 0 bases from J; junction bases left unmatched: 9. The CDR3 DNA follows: TGTGCCTTCGACAGGGACTACACTAACTATGGCTACACCTTC. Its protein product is CAFDRDYTNYGYTF.

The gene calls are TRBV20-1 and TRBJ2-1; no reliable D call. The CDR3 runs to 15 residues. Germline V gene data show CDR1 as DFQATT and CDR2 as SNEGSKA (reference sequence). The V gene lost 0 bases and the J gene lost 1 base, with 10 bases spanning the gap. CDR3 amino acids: CSARDTAGSYNEQFF. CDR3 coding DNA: TGCAGTGCTAGAGATACGGCTGGGTCCTACAATGAGCAGTTCTTC.

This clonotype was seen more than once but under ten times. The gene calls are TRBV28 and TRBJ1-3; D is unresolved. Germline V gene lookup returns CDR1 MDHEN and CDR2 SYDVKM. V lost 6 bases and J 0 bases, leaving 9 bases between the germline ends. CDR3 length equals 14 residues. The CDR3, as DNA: TGTGCCAGCAGGATACGGGACTCTGGAAACACCATATATTTT. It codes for CASRIRDSGNTIYF.

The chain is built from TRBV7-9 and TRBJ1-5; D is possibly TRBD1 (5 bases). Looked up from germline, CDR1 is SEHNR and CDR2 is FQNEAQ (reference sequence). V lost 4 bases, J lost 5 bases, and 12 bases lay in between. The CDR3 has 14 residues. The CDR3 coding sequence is TGTGCCAGCAGCTCCAGGGAGCAAGATCAGCCCCAGCATTTT. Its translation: CASSSREQDQPQHF. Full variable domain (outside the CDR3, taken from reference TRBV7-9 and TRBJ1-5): DTGVSQNPRHKITKRGQNVTFRCDPISEHNRLYWYRQTLGQGPEFLTYFQNEAQLEKSRLLSDRFSAERPKGSFSTLEIQRTEQGDSAMYLCASSSREQDQPQHFGDGTRLSIL.

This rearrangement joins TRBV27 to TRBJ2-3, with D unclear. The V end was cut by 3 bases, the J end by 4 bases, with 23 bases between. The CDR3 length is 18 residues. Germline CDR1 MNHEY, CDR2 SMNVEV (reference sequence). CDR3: CASSFFLVTDSPSDTQYF. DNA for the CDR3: TGTGCCAGCAGTTTTTTCCTTGTGACGGATTCGCCATCAGATACGCAGTATTTT.

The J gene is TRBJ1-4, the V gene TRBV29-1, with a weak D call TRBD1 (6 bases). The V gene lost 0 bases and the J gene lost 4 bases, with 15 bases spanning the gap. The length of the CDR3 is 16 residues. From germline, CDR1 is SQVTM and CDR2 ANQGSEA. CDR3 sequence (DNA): TGCAGCGTTGAAGATGGAGGGACATCGGATAATGAAAAACTGTTTTTT. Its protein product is CSVEDGGTSDNEKLFF.